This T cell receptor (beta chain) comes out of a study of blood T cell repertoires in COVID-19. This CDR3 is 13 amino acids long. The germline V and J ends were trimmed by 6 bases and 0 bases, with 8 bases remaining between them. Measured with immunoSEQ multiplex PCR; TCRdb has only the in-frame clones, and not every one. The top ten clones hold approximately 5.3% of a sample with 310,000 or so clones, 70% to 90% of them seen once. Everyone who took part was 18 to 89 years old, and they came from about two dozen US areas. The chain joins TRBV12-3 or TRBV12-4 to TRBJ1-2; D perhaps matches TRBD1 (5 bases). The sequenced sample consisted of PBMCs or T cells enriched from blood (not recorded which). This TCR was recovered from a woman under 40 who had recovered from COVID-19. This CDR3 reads CASSDSSNYGYTF. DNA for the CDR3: TGTGCCAGCAGCGACAGTTCTAACTATGGCTACACCTTC.